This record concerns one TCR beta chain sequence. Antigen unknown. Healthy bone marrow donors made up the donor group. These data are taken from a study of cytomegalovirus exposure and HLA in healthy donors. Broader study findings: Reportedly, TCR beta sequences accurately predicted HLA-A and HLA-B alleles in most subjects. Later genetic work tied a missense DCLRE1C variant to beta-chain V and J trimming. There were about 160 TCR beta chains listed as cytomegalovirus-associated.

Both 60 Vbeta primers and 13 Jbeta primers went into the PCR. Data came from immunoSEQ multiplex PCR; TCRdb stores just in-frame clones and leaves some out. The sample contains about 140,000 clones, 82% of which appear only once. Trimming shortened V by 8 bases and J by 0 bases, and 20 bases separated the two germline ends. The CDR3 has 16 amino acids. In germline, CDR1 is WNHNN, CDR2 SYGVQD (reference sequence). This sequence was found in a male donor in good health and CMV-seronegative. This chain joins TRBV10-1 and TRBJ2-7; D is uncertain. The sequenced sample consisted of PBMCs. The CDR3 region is CASPYLRRPSSYEQYF. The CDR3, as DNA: TGCGCCAGCCCGTACCTCCGGCGGCCCAGCTCCTACGAGCAGTACTTC.